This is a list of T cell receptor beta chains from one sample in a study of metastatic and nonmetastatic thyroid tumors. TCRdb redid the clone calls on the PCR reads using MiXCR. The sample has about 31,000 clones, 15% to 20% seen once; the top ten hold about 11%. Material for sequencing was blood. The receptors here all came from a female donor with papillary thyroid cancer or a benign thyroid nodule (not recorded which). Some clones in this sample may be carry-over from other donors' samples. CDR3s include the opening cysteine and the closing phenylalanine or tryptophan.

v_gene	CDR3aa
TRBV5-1	CASSQNAGTSSSGELFF
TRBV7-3	CASSFSGGMGETQYF
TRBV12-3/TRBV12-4	CASSLDRSYEQYF
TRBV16	CASSPRGTGGPGEEQYF
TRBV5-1	CASSSQSTDTQYF
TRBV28	CASSFLGAFGYTF
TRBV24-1	CATMETGEESAEAFF
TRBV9	CASTIAGDIYNEQFF
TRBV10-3	CAISGGGYSNQPQHF
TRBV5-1	CASILGGVQGNQPQHF
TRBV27	CASSRDWREKLFF
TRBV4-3	CASSQDDGKLFF